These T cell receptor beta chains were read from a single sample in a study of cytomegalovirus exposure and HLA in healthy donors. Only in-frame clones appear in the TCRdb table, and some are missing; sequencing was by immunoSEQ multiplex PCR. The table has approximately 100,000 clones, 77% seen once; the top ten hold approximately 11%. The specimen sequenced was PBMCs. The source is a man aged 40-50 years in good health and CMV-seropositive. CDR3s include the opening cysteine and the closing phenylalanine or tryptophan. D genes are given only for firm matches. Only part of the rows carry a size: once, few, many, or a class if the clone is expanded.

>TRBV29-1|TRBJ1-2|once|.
CSVEQRLYGYTF
TGCAGCGTTGAGCAGCGGCTCTATGGCTACACCTTC
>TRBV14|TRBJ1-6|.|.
CASSRLEGTPLHF
TGTGCCAGCAGCCGCCTGGAGGGGACACCCCTCCACTTT
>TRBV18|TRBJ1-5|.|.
CASSPARGPSNQPQHF
TGTGCCAGCTCACCAGCGCGGGGACCTAGCAATCAGCCCCAGCATTTT
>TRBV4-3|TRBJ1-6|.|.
CASSQDPGINSPLHF
TGCGCCAGCAGCCAAGATCCCGGGATTAATTCACCCCTCCACTTT
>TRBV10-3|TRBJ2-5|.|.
CAISDHAGMEETQYF
TGTGCCATCAGTGACCACGCCGGGATGGAGGAGACCCAGTACTTC
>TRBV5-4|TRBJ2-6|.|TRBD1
CASSGWDRGPLSGANVLTF
TGTGCCAGCAGCGGGTGGGACAGGGGGCCCCTCTCTGGGGCCAACGTCCTGACTTTC
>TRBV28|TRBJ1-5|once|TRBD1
CASSSGTGGRQPQHF
TGTGCCAGCAGTTCCGGGACAGGGGGCCGACAGCCCCAGCATTTT
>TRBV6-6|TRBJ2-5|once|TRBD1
CASSNRGETQYF
TGTGCCAGCAGCAACAGGGGGGAGACCCAGTACTTC
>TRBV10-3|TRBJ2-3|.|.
CAISERLDLADTQYF
TGTGCCATCAGTGAAAGACTAGATTTGGCAGATACGCAGTATTTT
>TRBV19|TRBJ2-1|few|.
CASSILLGYYNEQFF
TGTGCCAGTAGTATTTTACTAGGATACTACAATGAGCAGTTCTTC
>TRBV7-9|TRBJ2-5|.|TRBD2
CASSSRRGDETQYF
TGTGCCAGCAGCTCCCGACGGGGGGACGAGACCCAGTACTTC
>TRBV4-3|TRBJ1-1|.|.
CASSQDSGNTEAFF
TGCGCCAGCAGCCAAGATAGTGGGAACACTGAAGCTTTCTTT
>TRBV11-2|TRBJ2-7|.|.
CASSLVGHLYEQYF
TGTGCCAGCAGCTTAGTGGGACACCTCTACGAGCAGTACTTC
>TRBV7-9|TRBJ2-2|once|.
CASSVSGAVSTGELFF
TGTGCCAGCAGCGTTAGCGGTGCGGTGAGCACCGGGGAGCTGTTTTTT
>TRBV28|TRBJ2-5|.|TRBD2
CASSLSGGPGETQYF
TGTGCCAGCAGTCTTAGCGGGGGGCCAGGAGAGACCCAGTACTTC
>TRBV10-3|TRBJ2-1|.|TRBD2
CAIRPGLASHEQFF
TGTGCCATCAGACCGGGACTAGCGTCCCATGAGCAGTTCTTC
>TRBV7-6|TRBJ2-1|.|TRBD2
CASSQTRASGGLSSYNEQFF
TGTGCCAGCAGCCAAACTCGAGCTAGCGGGGGGCTGAGCTCCTACAATGAGCAGTTCTTC
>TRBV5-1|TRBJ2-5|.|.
CASSLNPGREETQYF
TGCGCCAGCAGCTTAAACCCCGGGAGAGAAGAGACCCAGTACTTC
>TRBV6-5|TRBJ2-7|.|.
CASSYEGVHEQYF
TGTGCCAGCAGTTACGAAGGGGTCCACGAGCAGTACTTC
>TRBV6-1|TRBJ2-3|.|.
CASSEVIGSVSDTQYF
TGTGCCAGCAGTGAAGTCATCGGGTCAGTTTCAGATACGCAGTATTTT
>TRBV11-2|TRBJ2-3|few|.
CASGGWLAGTDTQYF
TGTGCCAGCGGTGGTTGGCTAGCCGGCACAGATACGCAGTATTTT
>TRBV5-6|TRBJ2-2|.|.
CASSLSGRVNTGELFF
TGTGCCAGCAGCTTATCCGGCAGGGTCAACACCGGGGAGCTGTTTTTT